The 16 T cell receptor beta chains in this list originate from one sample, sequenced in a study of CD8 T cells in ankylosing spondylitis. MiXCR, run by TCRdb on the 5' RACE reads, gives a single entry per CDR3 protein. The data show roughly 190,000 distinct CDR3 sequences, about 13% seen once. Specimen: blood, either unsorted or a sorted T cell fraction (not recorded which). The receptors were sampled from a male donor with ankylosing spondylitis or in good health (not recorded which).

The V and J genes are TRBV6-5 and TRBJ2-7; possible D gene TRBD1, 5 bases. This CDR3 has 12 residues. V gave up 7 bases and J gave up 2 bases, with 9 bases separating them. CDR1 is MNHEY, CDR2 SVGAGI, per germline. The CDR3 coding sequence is TGTGCCAGCACCACAGGACCCTACGAGCAGTACTTC. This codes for CASTTGPYEQYF.

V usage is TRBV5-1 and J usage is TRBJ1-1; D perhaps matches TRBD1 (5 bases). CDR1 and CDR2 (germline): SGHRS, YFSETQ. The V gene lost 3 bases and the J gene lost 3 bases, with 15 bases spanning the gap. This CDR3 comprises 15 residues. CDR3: CASSSSTGGDTEAFF. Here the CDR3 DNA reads TGCGCCAGCAGCTCCTCAACGGGGGGAGACACTGAAGCTTTCTTT. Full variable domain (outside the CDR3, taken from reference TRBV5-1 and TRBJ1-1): KAGVTQTPRYLIKTRGQQVTLSCSPISGHRSVSWYQQTPGQGLQFLFEYFSETQRNKGNFPGRFSGRQFSNSRSEMNVSTLELGDSALYLCASSSSTGGDTEAFFGQGTRLTVV.

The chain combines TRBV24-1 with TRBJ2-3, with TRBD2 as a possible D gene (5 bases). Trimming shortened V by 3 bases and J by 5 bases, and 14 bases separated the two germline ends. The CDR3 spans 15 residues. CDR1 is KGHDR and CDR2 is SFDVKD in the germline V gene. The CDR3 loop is CATSDKDPRVDTQYF. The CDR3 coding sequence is TGTGCCACCAGTGATAAAGACCCGCGGGTAGATACGCAGTATTTT.

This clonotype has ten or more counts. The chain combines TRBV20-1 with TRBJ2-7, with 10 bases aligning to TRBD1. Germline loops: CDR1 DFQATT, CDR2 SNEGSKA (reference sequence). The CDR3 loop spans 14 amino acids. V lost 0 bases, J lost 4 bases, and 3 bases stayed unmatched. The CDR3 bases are TGCAGTGCTAGAGAACCGGACAGGGGGTACGAGCAGTACTTC. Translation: CSAREPDRGYEQYF.

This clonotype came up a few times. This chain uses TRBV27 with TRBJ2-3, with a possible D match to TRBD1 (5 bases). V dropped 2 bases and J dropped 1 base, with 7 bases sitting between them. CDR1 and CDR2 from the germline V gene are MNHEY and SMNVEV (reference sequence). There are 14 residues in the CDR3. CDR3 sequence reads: CASSLARGTDTQYF. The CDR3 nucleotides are TGTGCCAGCAGTTTAGCCAGGGGCACAGATACGCAGTATTTT.

CDR3: CSALGQGATYEQYF. The CDR3 DNA reads TGCAGTGCGTTAGGACAGGGGGCGACCTACGAGCAGTACTTC. The chain uses TRBV20-1 and TRBJ2-7; TRBD1 aligns across 11 bases. Germline values: CDR1 DFQATT, CDR2 SNEGSKA (reference sequence). This CDR3 comprises 14 residues. J lost 2 bases, V lost 6 bases, and 6 bases had no gene match.

CDR3 coding DNA: TGTGCCAGCAGCGTAGGGAGCTACTACGAGCAGTACTTC. It is translated as CASSVGSYYEQYF. This chain links TRBV9 with TRBJ2-7; no clear D gene. CDR1 SGDLS and CDR2 YYNGEE come from the germline V gene. V lost 0 bases, J lost 3 bases, and 7 bases lay in between. This CDR3 comprises 13 residues. Full variable domain (outside the CDR3, taken from reference TRBV9 and TRBJ2-7): DSGVTQTPKHLITATGQRVTLRCSPRSGDLSVYWYQQSLDQGLQFLIQYYNGEERAKGNILERFSAQQFPDLHSELNLSSLELGDSALYFCASSVGSYYEQYFGPGTRLTVT.

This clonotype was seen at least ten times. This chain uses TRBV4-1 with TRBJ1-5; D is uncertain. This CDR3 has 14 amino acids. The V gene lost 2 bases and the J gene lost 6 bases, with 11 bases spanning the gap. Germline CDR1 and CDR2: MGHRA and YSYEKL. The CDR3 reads CASSQYEGGQPQHF. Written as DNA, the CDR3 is TGCGCCAGCAGCCAATATGAGGGAGGTCAGCCCCAGCATTTT.

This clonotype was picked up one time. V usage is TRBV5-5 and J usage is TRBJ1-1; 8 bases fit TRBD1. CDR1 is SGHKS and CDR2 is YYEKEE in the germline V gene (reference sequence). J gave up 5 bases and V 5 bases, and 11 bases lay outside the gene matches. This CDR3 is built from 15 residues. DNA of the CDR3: TGTGCCAGCAGTTTCTCGGGACAGGCCGGTACTGAAGCTTTCTTT. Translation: CASSFSGQAGTEAFF. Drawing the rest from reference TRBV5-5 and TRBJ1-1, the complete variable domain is DAGVTQSPTHLIKTRGQQVTLRCSPISGHKSVSWYQQVLGQGPQFIFQYYEKEERGRGNFPDRFSARQFPNYSSELNVNALLLGDSALYLCASSFSGQAGTEAFFGQGTRLTVV.

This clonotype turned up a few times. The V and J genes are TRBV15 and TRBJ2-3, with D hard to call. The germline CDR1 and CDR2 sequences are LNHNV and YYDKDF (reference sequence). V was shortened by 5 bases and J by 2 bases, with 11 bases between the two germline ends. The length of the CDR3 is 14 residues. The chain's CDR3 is CATSASPPTDTQYF. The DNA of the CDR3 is TGTGCCACCAGCGCTAGTCCGCCCACAGATACGCAGTATTTT. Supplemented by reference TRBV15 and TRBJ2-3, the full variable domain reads DAMVIQNPRYQVTQFGKPVTLSCSQTLNHNVMYWYQQKSSQAPKLLFHYYDKDFNNEADTPDNFQSRRPNTSFCFLDIRSPGLGDTAMYLCATSASPPTDTQYFGPGTRLTVL.

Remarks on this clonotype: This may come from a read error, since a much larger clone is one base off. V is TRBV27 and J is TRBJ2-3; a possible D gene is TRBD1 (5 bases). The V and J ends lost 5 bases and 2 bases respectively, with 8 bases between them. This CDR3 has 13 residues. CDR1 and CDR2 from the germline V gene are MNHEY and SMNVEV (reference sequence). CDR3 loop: CASSPRATDTQYF. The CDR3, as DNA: TGTGCCAGCAGTCCCAGGGCCACAGATACGCAGTATTTT.

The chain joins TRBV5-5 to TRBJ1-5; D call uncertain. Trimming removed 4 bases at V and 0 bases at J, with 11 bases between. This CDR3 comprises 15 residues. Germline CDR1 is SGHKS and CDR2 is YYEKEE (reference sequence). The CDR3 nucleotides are TGTGCCAGCAGCCATACCTCATATAGCAATCAGCCCCAGCATTTT. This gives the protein CASSHTSYSNQPQHF.

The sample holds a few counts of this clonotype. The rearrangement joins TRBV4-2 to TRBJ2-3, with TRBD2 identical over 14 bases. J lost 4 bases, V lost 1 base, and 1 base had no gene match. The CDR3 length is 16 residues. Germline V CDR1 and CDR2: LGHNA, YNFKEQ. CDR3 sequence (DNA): TGTGCCAGCAGCCAAGGGACTAGCGGGGGGCCAGATACGCAGTATTTT. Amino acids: CASSQGTSGGPDTQYF.

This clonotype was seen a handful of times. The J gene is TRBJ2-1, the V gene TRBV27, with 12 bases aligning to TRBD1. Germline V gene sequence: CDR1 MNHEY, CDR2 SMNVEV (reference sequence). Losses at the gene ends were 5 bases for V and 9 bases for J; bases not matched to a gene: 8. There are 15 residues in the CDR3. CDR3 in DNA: TGTGCCAGCAGTCTAGGGACAGGGGGCTTCGGTGAGCAGTTCTTC. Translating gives CASSLGTGGFGEQFF.

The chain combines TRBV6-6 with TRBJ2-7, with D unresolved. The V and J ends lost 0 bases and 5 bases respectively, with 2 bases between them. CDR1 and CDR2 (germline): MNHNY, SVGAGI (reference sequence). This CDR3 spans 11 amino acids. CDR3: CASSYSNEQYF. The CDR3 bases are TGTGCCAGCAGTTACTCGAACGAGCAGTACTTC.

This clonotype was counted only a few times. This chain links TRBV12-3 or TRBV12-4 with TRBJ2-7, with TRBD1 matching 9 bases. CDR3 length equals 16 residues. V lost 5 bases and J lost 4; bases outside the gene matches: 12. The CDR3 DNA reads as TGTGCCAGCAGTCGCTACTCGGGACAGGGTCCTTACGAGCAGTACTTC. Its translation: CASSRYSGQGPYEQYF.